This T cell receptor beta chain was observed in a study of shared clonotypes between healthy human individuals. Donors were healthy HIV-negative adults without recent acute infections or vaccinations. When samples were unsorted, approximately 90 million PBMCs were used for genomic DNA. CDR3 length: 14 amino acids. CDR1 and CDR2 from the germline V gene are SQVTM and ANQGSEA. V was clipped by 5 bases and J by 4 bases, with 15 bases between them. Only in-frame clones appear in the TCRdb table, and some are missing; sequencing was by immunoSEQ multiplex PCR. The sample yields a few hundred thousand clones, 75% to 80% seen once.

This receptor was obtained from a woman aged 35 to 49 in good health. Some clones in this sample may be carry-over from other donors' samples. This chain links TRBV29-1 with TRBJ2-1, with a possible D match to TRBD2 (6 bases). Sequencing used PBMCs. CDR3 loop: CSVYDGRGYNEQFF. In DNA, the CDR3 is TGCAGCGTTTATGACGGGCGGGGATACAATGAGCAGTTCTTC.